The rows below give T cell receptor beta chains drawn from one sample of a study of Ad26.COV2.S vaccination and SARS-CoV-2 variants. Measured with immunoSEQ multiplex PCR; TCRdb has only the in-frame clones, and not every one. The sample consists of hundreds of thousands of clones, 89% of them appearing once. Here the sequenced sample was peripheral blood, taken in a trial of Ad26.COV2.S vaccine versus placebo. The receptor source for this set is a person between 18 and 65 years old who received the Ad26.COV2.S COVID-19 vaccine or a placebo. Each CDR3 is given with its conserved first and last residue. The D gene is left open where the match is weak. A row's size may be missing; if present it is once, few, many or a size class.

D	size	V	length	J	CDR3	DNA
NA	NA	TRBV2	17	TRBJ1-2	CASSDNFGTALPKGYTF	TGTGCCAGCAGTGATAATTTCGGGACGGCCCTCCCCAAAGGCTACACCTTC
TRBD1	NA	TRBV6-5	14	TRBJ2-7	CASRARTGGYEQYF	TGTGCCAGCAGGGCCCGGACAGGGGGCTACGAGCAGTACTTC
NA	few	TRBV19	12	TRBJ1-5	CASSVRGQPQHF	TGTGCCAGTAGTGTTCGGGGACAGCCCCAGCATTTT
TRBD1	NA	TRBV7-9	13	TRBJ1-2	CASGDRVSYGYTF	TGTGCCAGCGGGGACAGGGTCAGCTATGGCTACACCTTC
NA	NA	TRBV5-1	14	TRBJ1-6	CASSLQAQNSPLHF	TGCGCCAGCAGTTTGCAGGCCCAAAATTCACCCCTCCACTTT
NA	NA	TRBV4-3	15	TRBJ1-2	CASSQVHLSSYGYTF	TGCGCCAGCAGCCAAGTTCATCTATCCTCCTATGGCTACACCTTC
NA	NA	TRBV11-2	14	TRBJ2-4	CASSLVARSQIQYF	TGTGCCAGCAGCTTAGTTGCCCGAAGCCAGATTCAGTACTTC
TRBD1	NA	TRBV7-2	14	TRBJ2-7	CASSEQGATYEQYF	TGTGCCAGCAGCGAACAGGGGGCGACCTACGAGCAGTACTTC
NA	NA	TRBV18	14	TRBJ2-5	CASSRTDSQETQYF	TGTGCCAGCTCCCGGACGGACAGCCAAGAGACCCAGTACTTC
NA	NA	TRBV5-5	16	TRBJ1-1	CASSFLPLGKGTEAFF	TGTGCCAGCAGCTTTCTTCCTCTGGGGAAAGGAACTGAAGCTTTCTTT
NA	NA	TRBV11-2	13	TRBJ2-3	CASRNPGADTQYF	TGTGCCAGCAGAAACCCAGGGGCGGATACGCAGTATTTT
TRBD1	NA	TRBV18	13	TRBJ2-5	CASSSDREETQYF	TGTGCCAGCTCAAGTGACAGGGAAGAGACCCAGTACTTC
NA	NA	TRBV24-1	12	TRBJ1-5	CATSDHVGPQHF	TGTGCCACCTCGGACCATGTGGGGCCCCAGCATTTT
NA	NA	TRBV18	15	TRBJ1-1	CASSPQGWGNTEAFF	TGTGCCAGCTCACCACAGGGGTGGGGGAACACTGAAGCTTTCTTT
NA	NA	TRBV2	12	TRBJ2-3	CASRRGTDTQYF	TGTGCCAGCAGGAGGGGGACAGATACGCAGTATTTT
NA	NA	TRBV7-2	15	TRBJ1-1	CASSFKPGGHTEAFF	TGTGCCAGCAGCTTCAAACCCGGGGGCCACACTGAAGCTTTCTTT
NA	NA	TRBV19	14	TRBJ1-6	CASSIEWTETPLHF	TGTGCCAGTAGTATTGAGTGGACCGAAACACCCCTCCACTTT
TRBD2	NA	TRBV7-2	15	TRBJ2-1	CASTPGGESYNEQFF	TGTGCCAGCACCCCCGGGGGGGAGAGCTACAATGAGCAGTTCTTC
TRBD2	NA	TRBV6-6	13	TRBJ2-5	CASRPSGKETQYF	TGTGCCAGCAGGCCTAGCGGGAAAGAGACCCAGTACTTC
NA	NA	TRBV15	16	TRBJ2-2	CATSRGGVVNTGELFF	TGTGCCACCAGCAGAGGGGGGGTCGTTAACACCGGGGAGCTGTTTTTT